The 27 T cell receptor beta chains below all came from one sample that was sequenced in a study of blood T cells in healthy people across ages. Alongside a J-beta primer mix, a sample-barcoded 5' primer served in a second PCR lasting about 7 to 12 cycles. Each CDR3 protein gets one entry after TCRdb re-called the 5' RACE reads with MiXCR. Among about 800,000 distinct CDR3 sequences listed, 55% to 70% were seen once. The sequenced sample consisted of blood. These receptors were obtained from a man younger than 40 in good health.

J is TRBJ2-1 and V is TRBV27; the match to TRBD2 covers 9 bases. CDR3 length: 22 amino acids. V was clipped by 0 bases and J by 0 bases; unmatched bases: 18. From germline, CDR1 is MNHEY and CDR2 SMNVEV (reference sequence). The CDR3: CASSLSPGLAITAPSSYNEQFF. CDR3 nucleotides: TGTGCCAGCAGTTTATCGCCGGGACTAGCAATTACCGCCCCGAGCTCCTACAATGAGCAGTTCTTC.

The chain recombines TRBV7-2 with TRBJ1-1; TRBD1 might be the D (5 bases). The CDR3 runs 15 residues. Trimming removed 1 base from V and 4 bases from J, with 13 bases in between. CDR1 and CDR2 from the germline V gene are SGHTA and FQGNSA. CDR3: CASSLGQGKGTEAFF. CDR3 nucleotide sequence: TGTGCCAGCAGCTTAGGTCAGGGTAAGGGCACTGAAGCTTTCTTT.

The rearrangement links TRBV12-3 or TRBV12-4 to TRBJ2-7, with a weak D call TRBD1 (6 bases). V gave up 7 bases and J gave up 1 base, with 14 bases separating them. The CDR3 spans 14 residues. The CDR3 sequence is CASKDSRNSYEQYF. CDR3 DNA sequence: TGTGCCAGCAAGGACAGCCGGAATTCCTACGAGCAGTACTTC.

This clonotype was picked up a small number of times. This rearrangement joins TRBV29-1 to TRBJ2-7, with 9 nucleotides matching TRBD2. The CDR3 extends over 13 amino acids. The ends lost 7 bases at V and 0 bases at J; junction bases unmatched: 4. Germline CDR1 is SQVTM and CDR2 is ANQGSEA. The CDR3 DNA sequence: TGCAGCGCTCGACTAGCGGTCTCCTACGAGCAGTACTTC. It encodes CSARLAVSYEQYF.

This clonotype occurred a few times. The chain uses TRBV11-2 and TRBJ2-7, with 7 bases lining up with TRBD1. Germline trimming cut 6 bases from V and 3 bases from J; bases unmatched to any gene: 11. This CDR3 comprises 15 residues. Germline CDR1 SGHAT, CDR2 FQNNGV. The DNA of the CDR3 is TGTGCCAGCAGACCGGGACAGAGAGTAAACTACGAGCAGTACTTC. Protein: CASRPGQRVNYEQYF.

The chain carries TRBV7-2 and TRBJ2-5, with TRBD1 identical over 7 bases. The CDR3 is made up of 14 amino acids. CDR1 is SGHTA, CDR2 FQGNSA, per germline. Trimming removed 5 bases from V and 0 bases from J; junction bases left unmatched: 3. CDR3 in DNA: TGTGCCAGCAGCATACAGGGGTACCAAGAGACCCAGTACTTC. Its translation is CASSIQGYQETQYF.

The rearrangement uses TRBV5-1 and TRBJ2-7; 7 nucleotides align to TRBD2. The J call is uncertain, as TRBJ2-5 better fits the DNA end. CDR1 is SGHRS and CDR2 is YFSETQ in the germline V gene. The CDR3 is made up of 14 amino acids. CDR3 residues: CASSFGGTLETQYF. CDR3 bases: TGCGCCAGCAGTTTCGGGGGGACGTTGGAGACCCAGTACTTC.

V and J are TRBV10-3 and TRBJ2-3, with D perhaps matching TRBD1 (7 bases). Germline-derived CDR1 and CDR2 are ENHRY and SYGVKD. The CDR3 has 16 residues. Trimming pared 6 bases from V and 2 bases from J, leaving 18 bases between. The CDR3 reads CAIREGTVLYTDTQYF. CDR3 nucleotide sequence: TGTGCCATCAGGGAGGGGACAGTTCTGTACACAGATACGCAGTATTTT.

This clonotype was counted only a few times. The V and J genes are TRBV21-1 and TRBJ1-2. TRBV21-1 is reported as a pseudogene. The CDR3 is 13 amino acids. CDR3 coding DNA: TGTGCCAGCAGCAGAGACCAAAACTATGGCTACACCTTC. It encodes CASSRDQNYGYTF.

V gene TRBV20-1 combines with J gene TRBJ2-3; 8 nucleotides agree with TRBD2. Germline assignment: CDR1 DFQATT and CDR2 SNEGSKA (reference sequence). The CDR3 sequence is 12 residues long. The V gene end was trimmed by 3 bases and the J gene end by 5 bases; junction bases not matched to a gene: 1. CDR3 bases: TGCAGTGCTAGCCTAGCGGGAGATACGCAGTATTTT. The encoded protein is CSASLAGDTQYF.

The V call is TRBV27, the J call TRBJ2-1, with a weak D call TRBD2 (5 bases). The CDR3 has 19 residues. Trimming removed 0 bases at V and 7 bases at J, with 25 bases between. CDR1 and CDR2 (germline): MNHEY, SMNVEV (reference sequence). CDR3 residues: CASSLSVWHSRGEGNEQFF. The DNA for the CDR3 is TGTGCCAGCAGTTTATCTGTGTGGCATTCCAGAGGTGAGGGTAATGAGCAGTTCTTC.

V usage is TRBV20-1 and J usage is TRBJ2-7; D gene ambiguous. The CDR3 has 12 residues. Germline V gives CDR1 DFQATT, CDR2 SNEGSKA (reference sequence). The V end was cut by 3 bases, the J end by 1 base, with 7 bases between. The CDR3 protein is CSASQSSYEQYF. Here the CDR3 DNA reads TGCAGTGCTAGCCAAAGTTCCTACGAGCAGTACTTC.

Note on this clonotype: One junction end disagrees with the germline gene, perhaps due to a read error. The chain employs TRBV6-5 and TRBJ1-1; the D gene is possibly TRBD1 (6 bases). The CDR3 runs to 14 residues. CDR1 and CDR2 from the germline V gene are MNHEY and SVGAGI. The CDR3 DNA reads as TGTGCCAGCAGAAAAAGGGGGGGGAACACCGAAGCTTTCTTT. Amino acids: CASRKRGGNTEAFF.

J is TRBJ2-1 and V is TRBV27; TRBD1 matches at 8 bases. This CDR3 contains 16 residues. Germline V gene sequence: CDR1 MNHEY, CDR2 SMNVEV (reference sequence). The junction had 12 bases not matched to a gene; V was cut back by 2 bases and J by 9 bases. The CDR3 spells CASSLQATGVRGEQFF. The CDR3 DNA follows: TGTGCCAGCAGTTTACAGGCGACAGGGGTTCGAGGTGAGCAGTTCTTC.

The V and J genes are TRBV7-6 and TRBJ2-7; TRBD2 agrees at 13 bases. The trim removed 5 bases at V and 11 bases at J, leaving 12 bases unmatched. Germline assignment: CDR1 SGHVS and CDR2 FNYEAQ. The CDR3 covers 15 residues. CDR3 region: CASSPGTSGVGLEYF. CDR3 bases: TGTGCCAGCAGCCCTGGGACTAGCGGGGTGGGTCTAGAGTACTTC. The whole variable domain, remainder taken from reference TRBV7-6 and TRBJ2-7, is GAGVSQSPRYKVTKRGQDVALRCDPISGHVSLYWYRQALGQGPEFLTYFNYEAQQDKSGLPNDRFSAERPEGSISTLTIQRTEQRDSAMYRCASSPGTSGVGLEYFGPGTRLTVT.

The J gene is TRBJ2-5, the V gene TRBV5-5, with 11 bases matching TRBD1. Trimming cost V 5 bases and J 4 bases; bases outside gene matches: 7. CDR1 is SGHKS and CDR2 is YYEKEE in the germline V gene (reference sequence). The CDR3 contains 15 residues. The CDR3: CASSQGQGDGETQYF. CDR3 in DNA: TGTGCCAGCAGTCAGGGACAGGGGGACGGAGAGACCCAGTACTTC.

This clonotype was counted between two and nine times. The chain couples TRBV11-1 to TRBJ2-7, with D possibly matching TRBD1 (6 bases). The CDR3 is 14 amino acids. Germline CDR1 and CDR2: SGHAT and FQDESV (reference sequence). V dropped 8 bases and J dropped 1 base, with 15 bases sitting between them. Written as DNA, the CDR3 is TGTGCCAGCGGGCCGGCTAGGGGGTCCTACGAGCAGTACTTC. This sequence encodes CASGPARGSYEQYF.

For this clonotype: A much larger clone differs by one base, so this may be a read error. The gene calls are TRBV27 and TRBJ2-4, with unresolved D. Germline assignment: CDR1 MNHEY and CDR2 SMNVEV (reference sequence). The CDR3 has 16 amino acids. The V end was cut by 4 bases, the J end by 2 bases, with 15 bases between. The CDR3 here is CASSSILGRSKNIQYF. The CDR3 DNA is TGTGCCAGCAGTTCGATACTCGGCAGGTCCAAAAACATTCAGTACTTC.

This clonotype was seen a few times. CDR3 coding DNA: TGTGCCAGCAGCGTAGCTCGGCTATCTTATGGGGCCAACGTCCTGACTTTC. Protein: CASSVARLSYGANVLTF. J is TRBJ2-6 and V is TRBV9; the D is unclear. This CDR3 region has 17 residues. The V gene's germline CDR1 is SGDLS and CDR2 YYNGEE. Trimming cost V 0 bases and J 3 bases, with 13 bases left between them.

The chain uses TRBV20-1 and TRBJ1-6, with 8 bases identical to TRBD1. Germline values: CDR1 DFQATT, CDR2 SNEGSKA (reference sequence). V lost 4 bases, J lost 8 bases, and 7 bases stayed unmatched. CDR3 length: 14 amino acids. In nucleotides, the CDR3 is TGCAGTGCTATAAAGGACAGGGAGTATTCACCCCTCCACTTT. Encoded protein: CSAIKDREYSPLHF.

This clonotype was found a few times. V and J are TRBV20-1 and TRBJ1-2; D is perhaps TRBD1 (5 bases). The CDR3 has 11 amino acids. V was cut by 6 bases and J by 8 bases, with 13 bases left in between. Germline CDR1 DFQATT, CDR2 SNEGSKA (reference sequence). CDR3 nucleotides: TGCAGTGCCCAAGACTGGGGGGGCTACACCTTC. Translated: CSAQDWGGYTF.

This clonotype was seen only a few times. V and J are TRBV5-5 and TRBJ2-7; D remains unclear. Trimming removed 0 bases at V and 5 bases at J, with 9 bases between. Germline V gene sequence: CDR1 SGHKS, CDR2 YYEKEE (reference sequence). CDR3 length equals 13 residues. As DNA, the CDR3 is TGTGCCAGCAGCTTGGAGGGCCCCAACGAGCAGTACTTC. It specifies CASSLEGPNEQYF.

The V and J genes are TRBV5-1 and TRBJ1-5; 10 nucleotides agree with TRBD1. V was pared by 4 bases and J by 4 bases, with 5 bases of the junction left unmatched. This CDR3 contains 15 residues. Germline loops: CDR1 SGHRS, CDR2 YFSETQ. The CDR3 spells CASSTGTGVNQPQHF. CDR3 DNA sequence: TGCGCCAGCAGCACCGGGACAGGGGTTAATCAGCCCCAGCATTTT.

The chain has TRBV4-3 and TRBJ2-1; D is ambiguous. Per germline, CDR1 LGHNA and CDR2 YSLEER. V was shortened by 3 bases and J by 2 bases, with 17 bases between the two germline ends. The CDR3 has 17 residues. CDR3 region: CASSQKTGIPPYNEQFF. The CDR3 region has the DNA TGCGCCAGCAGCCAGAAGACTGGCATACCCCCCTACAATGAGCAGTTCTTC.

This sequence joins TRBV12-3 or TRBV12-4 and TRBJ2-1; D is possibly TRBD1 or TRBD2 (5 bases each). This CDR3 has 17 residues. Deletions cut 2 bases from V and 7 bases from J, with 21 bases between. The CDR3 loop is CASSLRFWGPRRNEQFF. DNA of the CDR3: TGTGCCAGCAGTTTAAGGTTTTGGGGACCCAGGCGGAATGAGCAGTTCTTC.

The rearrangement uses TRBV28 and TRBJ1-6, with 7 bases fitting TRBD1. The germline V gene encodes CDR1 MDHEN and CDR2 SYDVKM. The CDR3 runs 16 residues. J lost 2 bases, V lost 6 bases, and 7 bases had no gene match. The CDR3 loop reads CASRSDRETYNSPLHF. CDR3 DNA sequence: TGTGCCAGCAGGTCCGACAGGGAAACCTATAATTCACCCCTCCACTTT.

The chain employs TRBV20-1 and TRBJ2-5; the D is unclear. With the DNA end fitting TRBJ2-7 better, the J assignment may be wrong. Per the germline V gene, CDR1 is DFQATT and CDR2 is SNEGSKA (reference sequence). The CDR3 is 16 amino acids. CDR3 loop: CSASAAVTVHGYEQYF. CDR3 sequence (DNA): TGCAGTGCTAGCGCAGCCGTTACCGTACACGGATACGAGCAGTACTTC.